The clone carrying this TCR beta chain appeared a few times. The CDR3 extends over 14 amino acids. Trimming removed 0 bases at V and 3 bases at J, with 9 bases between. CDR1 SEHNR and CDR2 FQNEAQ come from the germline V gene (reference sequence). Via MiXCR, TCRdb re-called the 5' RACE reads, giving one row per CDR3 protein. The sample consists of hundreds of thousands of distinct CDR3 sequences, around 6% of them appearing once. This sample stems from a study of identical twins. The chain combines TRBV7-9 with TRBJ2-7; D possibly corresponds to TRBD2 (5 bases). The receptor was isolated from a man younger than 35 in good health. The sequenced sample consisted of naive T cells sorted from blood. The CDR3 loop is CASSLADGLYEQYF. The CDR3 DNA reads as TGTGCCAGCAGCTTAGCGGACGGACTCTACGAGCAGTACTTC.